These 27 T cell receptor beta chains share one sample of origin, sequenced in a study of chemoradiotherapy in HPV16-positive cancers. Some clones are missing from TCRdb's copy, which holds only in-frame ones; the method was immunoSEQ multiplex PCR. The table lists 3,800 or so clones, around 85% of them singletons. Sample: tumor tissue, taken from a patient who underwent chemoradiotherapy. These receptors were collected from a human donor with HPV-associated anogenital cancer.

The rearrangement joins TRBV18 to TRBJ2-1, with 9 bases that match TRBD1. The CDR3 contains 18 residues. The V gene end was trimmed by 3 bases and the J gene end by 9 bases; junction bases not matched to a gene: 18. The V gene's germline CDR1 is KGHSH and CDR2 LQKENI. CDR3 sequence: CASSPKGPGQGTNSEQFF. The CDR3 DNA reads TGTGCCAGCTCACCGAAGGGCCCGGGACAGGGTACGAATAGTGAGCAGTTCTTC.

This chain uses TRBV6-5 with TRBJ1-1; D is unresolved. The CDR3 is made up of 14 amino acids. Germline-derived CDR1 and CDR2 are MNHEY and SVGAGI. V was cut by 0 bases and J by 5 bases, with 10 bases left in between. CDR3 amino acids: CASSYSTGGTEAFF. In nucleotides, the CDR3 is TGTGCCAGCAGTTACTCGACTGGAGGGACTGAAGCTTTCTTT.

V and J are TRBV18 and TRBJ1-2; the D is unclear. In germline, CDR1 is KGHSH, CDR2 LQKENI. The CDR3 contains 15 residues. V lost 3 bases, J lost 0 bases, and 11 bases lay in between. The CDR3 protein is CASSPARNANYGYTF. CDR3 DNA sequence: TGTGCCAGCTCACCGGCAAGGAATGCTAACTATGGCTACACCTTC. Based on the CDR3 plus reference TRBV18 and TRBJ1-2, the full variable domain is NAGVMQNPRHLVRRRGQEARLRCSPMKGHSHVYWYRQLPEEGLKFMVYLQKENIIDESGMPKERFSAEFPKEGPSILRIQQVVRGDSAAYFCASSPARNANYGYTFGSGTRLTVV.

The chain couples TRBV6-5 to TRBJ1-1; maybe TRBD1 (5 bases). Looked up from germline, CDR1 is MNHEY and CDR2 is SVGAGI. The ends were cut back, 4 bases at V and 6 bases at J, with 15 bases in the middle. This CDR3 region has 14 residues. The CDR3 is CASSFRTKGAEAFF. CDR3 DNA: TGTGCCAGCAGTTTTCGAACAAAAGGGGCTGAAGCTTTCTTT.

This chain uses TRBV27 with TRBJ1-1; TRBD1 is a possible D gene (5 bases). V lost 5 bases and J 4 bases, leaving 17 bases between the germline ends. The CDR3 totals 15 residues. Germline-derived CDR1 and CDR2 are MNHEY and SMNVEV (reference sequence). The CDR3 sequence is CASSPYGGGGTEAFF. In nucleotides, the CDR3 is TGTGCCAGCAGTCCCTATGGTGGGGGGGGCACTGAAGCTTTCTTT.

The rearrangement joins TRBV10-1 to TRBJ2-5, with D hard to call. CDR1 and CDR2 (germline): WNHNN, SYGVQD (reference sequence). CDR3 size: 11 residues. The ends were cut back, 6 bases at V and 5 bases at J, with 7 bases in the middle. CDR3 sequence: CASSRSETQYF. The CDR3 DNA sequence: TGCGCCAGCAGCAGGAGCGAGACCCAGTACTTC.

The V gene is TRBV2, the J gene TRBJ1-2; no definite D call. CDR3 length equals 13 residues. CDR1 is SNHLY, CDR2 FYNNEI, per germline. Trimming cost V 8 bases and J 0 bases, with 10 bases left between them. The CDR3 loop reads CASGEYSNYGYTF. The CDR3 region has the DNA TGTGCCAGCGGGGAGTACTCTAACTATGGCTACACCTTC.

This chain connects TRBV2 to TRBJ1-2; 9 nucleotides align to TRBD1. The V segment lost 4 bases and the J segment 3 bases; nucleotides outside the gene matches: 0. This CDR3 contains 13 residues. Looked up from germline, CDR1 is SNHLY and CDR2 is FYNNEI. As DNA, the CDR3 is TGTGCCAGCAGTGGGACAGGGGACTATGGCTACACCTTC. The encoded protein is CASSGTGDYGYTF. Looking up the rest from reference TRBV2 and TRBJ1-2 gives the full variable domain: EPEVTQTPSHQVTQMGQEVILRCVPISNHLYFYWYRQILGQKVEFLVSFYNNEISEKSEIFDDQFSVERPDGSNFTLKIRSTKLEDSAMYFCASSGTGDYGYTFGSGTRLTVV.

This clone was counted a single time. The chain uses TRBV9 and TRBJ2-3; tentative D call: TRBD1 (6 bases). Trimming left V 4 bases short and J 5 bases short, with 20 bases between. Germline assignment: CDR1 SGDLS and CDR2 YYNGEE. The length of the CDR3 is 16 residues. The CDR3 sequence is CASSISGTFLQDTQYF. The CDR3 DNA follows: TGTGCCAGCAGCATCTCCGGGACATTTCTGCAAGATACGCAGTATTTT.

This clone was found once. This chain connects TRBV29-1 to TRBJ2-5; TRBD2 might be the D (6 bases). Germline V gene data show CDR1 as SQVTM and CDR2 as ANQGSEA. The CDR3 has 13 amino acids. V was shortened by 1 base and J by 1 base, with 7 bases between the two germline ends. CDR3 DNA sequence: TGCAGCGTTGAAGGGGACTTCCAAGAGACCCAGTACTTC. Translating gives CSVEGDFQETQYF.

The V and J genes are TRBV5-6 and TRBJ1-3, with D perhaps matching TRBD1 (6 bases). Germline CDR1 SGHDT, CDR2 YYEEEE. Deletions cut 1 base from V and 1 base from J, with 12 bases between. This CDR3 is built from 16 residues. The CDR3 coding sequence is TGTGCCAGCAGCTTGAGCTACAGGGCGTCTGGAAACACCATATATTTT. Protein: CASSLSYRASGNTIYF.

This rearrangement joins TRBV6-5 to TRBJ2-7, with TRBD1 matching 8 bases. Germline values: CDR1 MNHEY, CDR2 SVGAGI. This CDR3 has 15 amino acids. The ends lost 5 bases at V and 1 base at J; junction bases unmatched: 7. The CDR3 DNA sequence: TGTGCCAGCAGTGCTACCGGGGACAGGTCCTACGAGCAGTACTTC. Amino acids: CASSATGDRSYEQYF.

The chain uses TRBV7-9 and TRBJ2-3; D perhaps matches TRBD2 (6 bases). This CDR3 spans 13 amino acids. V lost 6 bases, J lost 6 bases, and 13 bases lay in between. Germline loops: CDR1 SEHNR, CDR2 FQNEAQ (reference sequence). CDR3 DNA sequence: TGTGCCAGCAGAATGAGTCGGGGGGATACGCAGTATTTT. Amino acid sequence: CASRMSRGDTQYF.

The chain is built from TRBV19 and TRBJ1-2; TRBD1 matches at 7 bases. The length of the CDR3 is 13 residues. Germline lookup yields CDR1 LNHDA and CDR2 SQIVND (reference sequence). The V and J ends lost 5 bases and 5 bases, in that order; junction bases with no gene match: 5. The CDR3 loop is CASSPQGGYGYTF. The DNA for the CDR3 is TGTGCCAGTAGTCCTCAGGGGGGATATGGCTACACCTTC.

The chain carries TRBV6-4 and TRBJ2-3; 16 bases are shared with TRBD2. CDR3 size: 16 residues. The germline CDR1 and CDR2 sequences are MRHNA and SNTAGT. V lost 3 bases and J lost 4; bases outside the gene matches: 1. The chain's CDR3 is CASSEGLAGGPDTQYF. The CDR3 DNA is TGTGCCAGCAGTGAGGGACTAGCGGGGGGGCCAGATACGCAGTATTTT.

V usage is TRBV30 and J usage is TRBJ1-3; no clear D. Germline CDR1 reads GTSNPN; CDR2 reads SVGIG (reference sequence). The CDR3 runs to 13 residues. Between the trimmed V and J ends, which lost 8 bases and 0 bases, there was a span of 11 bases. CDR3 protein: CAGRLNSGNTIYF. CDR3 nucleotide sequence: TGTGCCGGACGACTGAACTCTGGAAACACCATATATTTT.

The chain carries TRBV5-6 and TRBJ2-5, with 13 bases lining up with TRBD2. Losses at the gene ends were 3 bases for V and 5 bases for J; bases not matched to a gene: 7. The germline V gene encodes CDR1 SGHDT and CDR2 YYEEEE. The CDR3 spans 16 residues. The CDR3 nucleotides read TGTGCCAGCAGCTCTACTAGCGGGGGGGCCTATGAGACCCAGTACTTC. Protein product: CASSSTSGGAYETQYF.

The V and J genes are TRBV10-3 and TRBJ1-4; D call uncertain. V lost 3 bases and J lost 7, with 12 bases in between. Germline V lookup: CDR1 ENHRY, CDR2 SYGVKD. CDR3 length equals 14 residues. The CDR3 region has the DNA TGTGCCATCAGTGATCGGGGATATTCTGAAAAACTGTTTTTT. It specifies CAISDRGYSEKLFF.

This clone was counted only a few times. In DNA, the CDR3 is TGTGCCAGCAGCCCCAATTCGGGACAGCCTAACTATGGCTACACCTTC. Translated, it gives CASSPNSGQPNYGYTF. The chain is built from TRBV7-9 and TRBJ1-2; the match to TRBD1 covers 7 bases. The J segment lost 0 bases and the V segment lost 5 bases, leaving 9 bases of the junction unmatched. This CDR3 spans 16 amino acids. Germline assignment: CDR1 SEHNR and CDR2 FQNEAQ (reference sequence).

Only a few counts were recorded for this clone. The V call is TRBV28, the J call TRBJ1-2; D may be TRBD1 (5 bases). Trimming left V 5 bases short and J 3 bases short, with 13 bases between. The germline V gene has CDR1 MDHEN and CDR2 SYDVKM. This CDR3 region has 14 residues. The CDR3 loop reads CASSLLGTHYGYTF. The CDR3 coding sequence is TGTGCCAGCAGTCTCCTTGGGACCCACTATGGCTACACCTTC.

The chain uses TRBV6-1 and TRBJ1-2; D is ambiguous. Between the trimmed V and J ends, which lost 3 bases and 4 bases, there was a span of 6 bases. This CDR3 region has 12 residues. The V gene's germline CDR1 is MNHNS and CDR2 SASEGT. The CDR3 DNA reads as TGTGCCAGCAGTGAGCAGTCCTATGGCTACACCTTC. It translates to CASSEQSYGYTF.

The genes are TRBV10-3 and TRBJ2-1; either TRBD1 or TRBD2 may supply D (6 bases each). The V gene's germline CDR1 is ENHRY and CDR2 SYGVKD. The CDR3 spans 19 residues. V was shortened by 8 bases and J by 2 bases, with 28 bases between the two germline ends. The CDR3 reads CAIPHQGRTVHTPYNEQFF. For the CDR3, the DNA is TGTGCCATCCCTCACCAAGGGAGGACAGTCCACACCCCCTACAATGAGCAGTTCTTC.

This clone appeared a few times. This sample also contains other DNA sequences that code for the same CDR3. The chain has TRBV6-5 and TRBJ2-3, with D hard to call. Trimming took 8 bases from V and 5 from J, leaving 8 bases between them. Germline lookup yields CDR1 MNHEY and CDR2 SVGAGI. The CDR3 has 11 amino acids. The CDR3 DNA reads TGTGCCAGCCGGCGCGGAGATACGCAGTATTTT. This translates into CASRRGDTQYF.

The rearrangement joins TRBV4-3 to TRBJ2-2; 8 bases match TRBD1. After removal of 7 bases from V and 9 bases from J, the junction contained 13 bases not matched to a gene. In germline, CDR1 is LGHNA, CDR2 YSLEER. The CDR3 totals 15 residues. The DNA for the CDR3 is TGCGCCAGCAAACGAGGGACAGGCGGAGACCGGGAGCTGTTTTTT. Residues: CASKRGTGGDRELFF.

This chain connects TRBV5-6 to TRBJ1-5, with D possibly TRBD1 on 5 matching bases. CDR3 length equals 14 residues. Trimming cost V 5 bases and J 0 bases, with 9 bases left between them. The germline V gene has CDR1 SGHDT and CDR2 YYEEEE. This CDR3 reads CASRLGASNQPQHF. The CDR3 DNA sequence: TGTGCCAGCAGGCTTGGGGCTAGCAATCAGCCCCAGCATTTT.

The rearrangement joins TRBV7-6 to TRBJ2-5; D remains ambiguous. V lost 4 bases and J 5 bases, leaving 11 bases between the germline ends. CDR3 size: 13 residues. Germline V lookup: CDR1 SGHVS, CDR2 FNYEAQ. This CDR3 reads CASSSTMAETQYF. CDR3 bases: TGTGCCAGCAGCTCGACCATGGCGGAGACCCAGTACTTC. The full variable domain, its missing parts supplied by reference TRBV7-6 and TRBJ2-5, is GAGVSQSPRYKVTKRGQDVALRCDPISGHVSLYWYRQALGQGPEFLTYFNYEAQQDKSGLPNDRFSAERPEGSISTLTIQRTEQRDSAMYRCASSSTMAETQYFGPGTRLLVL.

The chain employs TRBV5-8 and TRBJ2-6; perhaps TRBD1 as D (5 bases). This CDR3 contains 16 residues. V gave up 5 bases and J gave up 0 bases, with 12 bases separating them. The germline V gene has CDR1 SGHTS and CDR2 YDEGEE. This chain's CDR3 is CASRQGLLSGANVLTF. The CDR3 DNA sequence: TGTGCCAGCAGGCAGGGTCTCCTCTCTGGGGCCAACGTCCTGACTTTC. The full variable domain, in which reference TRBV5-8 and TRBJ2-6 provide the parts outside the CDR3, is EAGVTQSPTHLIKTRGQQATLRCSPISGHTSVYWYQQALGLGLQFLLWYDEGEERNRGNFPPRFSGRQFPNYSSELNVNALELEDSALYLCASRQGLLSGANVLTFGAGSRLTVL.